This T cell receptor (beta chain) was identified during a study of T cells in Graves' hyperthyroidism and ophthalmopathy. Study results and limitations: Also found in blood were most expanded thyroid clonotypes above 0.001.

The V gene's germline CDR1 is GTSNPN and CDR2 SVGIG (reference sequence). V gave up 2 bases and J gave up 5 bases; unmatched junction bases: 2. The CDR3 runs to 12 residues. This clonotype was seen just once. The antigen remains undetermined. RNA transcripts served as the template for amplifying TCR beta CDR3 regions. A first-round RT-PCR of the TCR CDR3 used the HTBI primer set. TCRdb analysed the multiplex PCR reads with MiXCR anew, one entry per CDR3 protein. The table shows a few hundred thousand distinct CDR3 sequences, with approximately 19% occurring only once. Sequencing was done on a sample of blood. The clonotype comes from a man over 45 with Graves' ophthalmopathy. The V gene is TRBV30, the J gene TRBJ1-2, with 7 bases matching TRBD1. CDR3 protein: CAWSIQGYGYTF. The CDR3 nucleotides read TGTGCCTGGAGTATACAGGGGTATGGCTACACCTTC.